This T cell receptor (beta chain) was recovered during a study of blood T cell repertoires in COVID-19. About the study: Samples of COVID-19 (acute and convalescent) were obtained from the United States, Italy and Spain. T cells, B-cell-depleted T cells, or PBMCs provided the cDNA or gDNA that served as material.

In its sample, this clone was seen once. This CDR3 region has 14 residues. Germline V lookup: CDR1 MDHEN, CDR2 SYDVKM. V lost 6 bases and J lost 4, with 12 bases in between. As handled by the study authors: Amplification from reference gene primers served as the basis for estimated nucleated cell counts. Only in-frame clones appear in the TCRdb table, and some are missing; sequencing was by immunoSEQ multiplex PCR. V, J and clone size are taken as reported in that table, and D and trimming were inferred from the DNA itself. The table records approximately 290,000 clones, 85% to 90% of them present only once.

The TCR comes from a young man with acute or convalescent COVID-19. The V call is TRBV28, the J call TRBJ2-2, with D maybe TRBD1 (6 bases). Sequencing was carried out using peripheral blood. The CDR3, as DNA: TGTGCCAGCAGCACCCTAGGGGGCACCGGGGAGCTGTTTTTT. This translates into CASSTLGGTGELFF.